The clone carrying this TCR beta chain was seen many times. This entry is derived from a study of T cell repertoires in cytomegalovirus infection. Study in general: The public TCR beta signatures pointed to both CMV infection and matching HLA type.

MiXCR was run by TCRdb on the reads, yielding one entry per CDR3 protein. The sample includes roughly 320,000 distinct CDR3 sequences, around 10% of them seen just once. Looked up from germline, CDR1 is MNHNS and CDR2 is SASEGT. This CDR3 spans 16 amino acids. V was cut by 5 bases and J by 0 bases, with 14 bases left in between. This clonotype originated in a human donor in good health (CMV status not recorded). Some clones in this sample may be carry-over from other donors' samples. The gene calls are TRBV6-1 and TRBJ1-3, with a possible D match to TRBD1 (6 bases). Sequenced input: PBMCs. The CDR3 DNA is TGTGCCAGCAGTTTCCTGGACAGATTCTCTGGAAACACCATATATTTT. The encoded protein is CASSFLDRFSGNTIYF.